A single sample gave rise to the 20 T cell receptor beta chains below, sequenced in a study of beta chain features in type 1 diabetes. Every bit of the isolated RNA underwent reverse transcription, so sequencing read expressed TCRB transcripts. Assay: immunoSEQ multiplex PCR; the TCRdb copy retains only in-frame clones and omits some. The sample yields 250,000 to 300,000 clones, approximately 14% seen once. The antigens of these receptors remain unknown. General study findings and limits: Across all four CD4+ subsets, people with type 1 diabetes showed modestly shorter TCRB CDR3s.

The source material was naive CD4+ T cells from blood. All receptors derive from a man aged 25-45 years with type 1 diabetes.

The table lists this clone with a few counts. The J gene is TRBJ2-2, the V gene TRBV28, with D tentatively TRBD1 (6 bases). CDR1 is MDHEN, CDR2 SYDVKM, per germline. Trimming took off 10 bases at V and 0 bases at J, with 12 bases between the two ends. This CDR3 contains 14 residues. The CDR3, as DNA: TGTGCCACCCTGGACAGCCCGAACACCGGGGAGCTGTTTTTT. Protein product: CATLDSPNTGELFF.

This clone has just a few counts. The chain links TRBV6-5 to TRBJ2-2; D is ambiguous. Trimming took off 5 bases at V and 3 bases at J, with 10 bases between the two ends. The CDR3 extends over 14 amino acids. CDR1 is MNHEY, CDR2 SVGAGI, per germline. CDR3 amino acids: CASSRSVDTGELFF. CDR3 DNA: TGTGCCAGCAGTCGGTCGGTAGACACCGGGGAGCTGTTTTTT.

This clone was detected a few times. The chain links TRBV18 to TRBJ2-2; D is undetermined. The CDR3 loop spans 14 amino acids. V shed 1 base and J shed 3 bases, with 6 bases lying between them. CDR1 KGHSH and CDR2 LQKENI come from the germline V gene. The CDR3 is CASSPQRYTGELFF. The CDR3 nucleotides read TGTGCCAGCTCACCACAGCGATACACCGGGGAGCTGTTTTTT.

This clone was detected a few times. The chain combines TRBV7-2 with TRBJ1-1; no firm D call. V lost 2 bases to trimming and J lost 1 base, with 5 bases between them. This CDR3 has 13 amino acids. Germline V gives CDR1 SGHTA, CDR2 FQGNSA. The CDR3 loop reads CASSLYRNTEAFF. For the CDR3, the DNA is TGTGCCAGCAGCTTATACAGGAACACTGAAGCTTTCTTT.

This clone was counted a few times. The rearrangement uses TRBV19 and TRBJ2-3; 10 bases are shared with TRBD2. Germline V gene sequence: CDR1 LNHDA, CDR2 SQIVND (reference sequence). The V segment lost 7 bases and the J segment 3 bases; nucleotides outside the gene matches: 7. This CDR3 has 15 residues. The DNA of the CDR3 is TGTGCCAGTAAAGATTTAGCGGGAGGAACAGATACGCAGTATTTT. Protein product: CASKDLAGGTDTQYF.

The CDR3 here is CASSAYYEQYF. Here the CDR3 DNA reads TGTGCCAGCAGTGCGTACTACGAGCAGTACTTC. V is TRBV25-1 and J is TRBJ2-7; the D is unclear. V shed 4 bases and J shed 3 bases, with 4 bases lying between them. This CDR3 has 11 residues. Germline V gene lookup returns CDR1 MGHDK and CDR2 SYGVNS.

The rearrangement uses TRBV4-3 and TRBJ2-7; 11 nucleotides line up with TRBD2. CDR3 size: 16 residues. V was clipped by 0 bases and J by 4 bases; unmatched bases: 5. The germline V gene encodes CDR1 LGHNA and CDR2 YSLEER. The CDR3 nucleotides are TGCGCCAGCAGCCAAGAACTAGCGGGAGCGGTATACGAGCAGTACTTC. Translated, it gives CASSQELAGAVYEQYF.

The rearrangement links TRBV7-2 to TRBJ1-5; possible D gene TRBD1, 6 bases. The V end lost 4 bases, the J end lost 2 bases, and 12 bases lay between the germline ends. CDR1 is SGHTA and CDR2 is FQGNSA in the germline V gene. The CDR3 totals 15 residues. CDR3 sequence: CASSSQGYGNQPQHF. The CDR3 region has the DNA TGTGCCAGCAGCTCACAGGGTTATGGCAATCAGCCCCAGCATTTT.

This clone was recorded once. J is TRBJ2-1 and V is TRBV19; the D gene is possibly TRBD2 (6 bases). Trimming took off 1 base at V and 4 bases at J, with 11 bases between the two ends. The CDR3 sequence is 15 residues long. Germline CDR1 and CDR2: LNHDA and SQIVND (reference sequence). CDR3 loop: CASSIGGNLYNEQFF. CDR3 sequence (DNA): TGTGCCAGTAGTATAGGCGGGAACTTATACAATGAGCAGTTCTTC.

The rearrangement uses TRBV7-2 and TRBJ1-5, with 7 nucleotides matching TRBD1. Unmatched junction bases numbered 1, after V lost 5 bases and J lost 0 bases. The CDR3 loop spans 14 amino acids. Germline V gene data show CDR1 as SGHTA and CDR2 as FQGNSA. Here the CDR3 DNA reads TGTGCCAGCAGCCGGGACAGTAGCAATCAGCCCCAGCATTTT. Its translation is CASSRDSSNQPQHF.

This chain connects TRBV4-2 to TRBJ2-3; D remains ambiguous. Germline CDR1 reads LGHNA; CDR2 reads YNFKEQ. The CDR3 covers 17 residues. Trimming cost V 0 bases and J 0 bases, with 13 bases left between them. CDR3 DNA: TGTGCCAGCAGCCAAGAACAGTGGATAACTAGCACAGATACGCAGTATTTT. Its translation is CASSQEQWITSTDTQYF.

The rearrangement links TRBV4-3 to TRBJ1-3, with TRBD1 identical over 7 bases. There are 15 residues in the CDR3. V shed 5 bases, J shed 4 bases, and the junction held 8 bases outside the gene matches. Germline CDR1 and CDR2: LGHNA and YSLEER. The CDR3 coding sequence is TGCGCCAGCAGCTCACAGGGGTTAACGGGAAACACCATATATTTT. Translating it yields CASSSQGLTGNTIYF.

This clone was seen only a few times. The gene calls are TRBV19 and TRBJ1-5; the match to TRBD1 covers 7 bases. Germline V gene data show CDR1 as LNHDA and CDR2 as SQIVND (reference sequence). The trim removed 7 bases at V and 6 bases at J, leaving 9 bases unmatched. The CDR3 contains 14 residues. The DNA for the CDR3 is TGTGCCAGTAACGCCGACAGGGCAGGTCAGCCCCAGCATTTT. This encodes CASNADRAGQPQHF.

This clone was picked up a small number of times. This rearrangement joins TRBV11-2 to TRBJ2-2; D is unclear. This CDR3 has 15 amino acids. Germline V gene data show CDR1 as SGHAT and CDR2 as FQNNGV. Trimming took 3 bases from V and 2 from J, leaving 10 bases between them. The CDR3 loop is CASSLPLVNTGELFF. In nucleotides, the CDR3 is TGTGCCAGCAGCTTGCCCCTAGTAAACACCGGGGAGCTGTTTTTT.

This clone was recorded a few times. The chain is built from TRBV5-1 and TRBJ2-7, with 9 bases fitting TRBD1. J lost 4 bases, V lost 0 bases, and 2 bases had no gene match. The CDR3 contains 14 residues. Germline-derived CDR1 and CDR2 are SGHRS and YFSETQ. CDR3 sequence: CASSLDGTGYEQYF. The CDR3 coding sequence is TGCGCCAGCAGCTTGGACGGGACAGGGTACGAGCAGTACTTC.

The J gene is TRBJ2-5, the V gene TRBV4-2; 7 nucleotides agree with TRBD2. The germline V gene has CDR1 LGHNA and CDR2 YNFKEQ. J gave up 6 bases and V 8 bases, and 12 bases lay outside the gene matches. The CDR3 consists of 14 residues. The CDR3 nucleotides read TGTGCCAGCTCTCCGGAACTAGCGACGAAGACCCAGTACTTC. It specifies CASSPELATKTQYF.

J is TRBJ1-2 and V is TRBV13; TRBD1 is a possible D gene (6 bases). CDR1 is PRHDT and CDR2 is FYEKMQ in the germline V gene (reference sequence). CDR3 length equals 12 residues. Trimming took 5 bases from V and 5 from J, leaving 9 bases between them. CDR3 nucleotide sequence: TGTGCCAGCAGCCCCGGACAGTATGGCTACACCTTC. This codes for CASSPGQYGYTF.

In its sample, this clone was seen a few times. The chain joins TRBV29-1 to TRBJ1-1; a possible D gene is TRBD1 (5 bases). Between the trimmed V and J ends, which lost 1 base and 5 bases, there was a span of 14 bases. The CDR3 is 14 amino acids. The germline gives CDR1 SQVTM, CDR2 ANQGSEA. DNA of the CDR3: TGCAGCGTTGAAGGAGTTTCAGGGCGGACTGAAGCTTTCTTT. This translates into CSVEGVSGRTEAFF.

This clone was counted a few times. The V call is TRBV4-2, the J call TRBJ2-7; 11 nucleotides agree with TRBD1. CDR1 is LGHNA, CDR2 YNFKEQ, per germline. The CDR3 covers 15 residues. J lost 0 bases, V lost 4 bases, and 2 bases had no gene match. The CDR3 here is CASSRDRGVSYEQYF. In DNA, the CDR3 is TGTGCCAGCAGCCGGGACAGGGGGGTCTCCTACGAGCAGTACTTC.

This clone was seen more than once but under ten times. The V call is TRBV9, the J call TRBJ2-1; TRBD2 matches at 8 bases. From germline, CDR1 is SGDLS and CDR2 YYNGEE. The V gene end was trimmed by 0 bases and the J gene end by 12 bases; junction bases not matched to a gene: 8. This CDR3 is built from 14 residues. The CDR3 DNA sequence: TGTGCCAGCAGCGTAGGTGGGCGGGAGGTTGCGCAGTTCTTC. Translated: CASSVGGREVAQFF.